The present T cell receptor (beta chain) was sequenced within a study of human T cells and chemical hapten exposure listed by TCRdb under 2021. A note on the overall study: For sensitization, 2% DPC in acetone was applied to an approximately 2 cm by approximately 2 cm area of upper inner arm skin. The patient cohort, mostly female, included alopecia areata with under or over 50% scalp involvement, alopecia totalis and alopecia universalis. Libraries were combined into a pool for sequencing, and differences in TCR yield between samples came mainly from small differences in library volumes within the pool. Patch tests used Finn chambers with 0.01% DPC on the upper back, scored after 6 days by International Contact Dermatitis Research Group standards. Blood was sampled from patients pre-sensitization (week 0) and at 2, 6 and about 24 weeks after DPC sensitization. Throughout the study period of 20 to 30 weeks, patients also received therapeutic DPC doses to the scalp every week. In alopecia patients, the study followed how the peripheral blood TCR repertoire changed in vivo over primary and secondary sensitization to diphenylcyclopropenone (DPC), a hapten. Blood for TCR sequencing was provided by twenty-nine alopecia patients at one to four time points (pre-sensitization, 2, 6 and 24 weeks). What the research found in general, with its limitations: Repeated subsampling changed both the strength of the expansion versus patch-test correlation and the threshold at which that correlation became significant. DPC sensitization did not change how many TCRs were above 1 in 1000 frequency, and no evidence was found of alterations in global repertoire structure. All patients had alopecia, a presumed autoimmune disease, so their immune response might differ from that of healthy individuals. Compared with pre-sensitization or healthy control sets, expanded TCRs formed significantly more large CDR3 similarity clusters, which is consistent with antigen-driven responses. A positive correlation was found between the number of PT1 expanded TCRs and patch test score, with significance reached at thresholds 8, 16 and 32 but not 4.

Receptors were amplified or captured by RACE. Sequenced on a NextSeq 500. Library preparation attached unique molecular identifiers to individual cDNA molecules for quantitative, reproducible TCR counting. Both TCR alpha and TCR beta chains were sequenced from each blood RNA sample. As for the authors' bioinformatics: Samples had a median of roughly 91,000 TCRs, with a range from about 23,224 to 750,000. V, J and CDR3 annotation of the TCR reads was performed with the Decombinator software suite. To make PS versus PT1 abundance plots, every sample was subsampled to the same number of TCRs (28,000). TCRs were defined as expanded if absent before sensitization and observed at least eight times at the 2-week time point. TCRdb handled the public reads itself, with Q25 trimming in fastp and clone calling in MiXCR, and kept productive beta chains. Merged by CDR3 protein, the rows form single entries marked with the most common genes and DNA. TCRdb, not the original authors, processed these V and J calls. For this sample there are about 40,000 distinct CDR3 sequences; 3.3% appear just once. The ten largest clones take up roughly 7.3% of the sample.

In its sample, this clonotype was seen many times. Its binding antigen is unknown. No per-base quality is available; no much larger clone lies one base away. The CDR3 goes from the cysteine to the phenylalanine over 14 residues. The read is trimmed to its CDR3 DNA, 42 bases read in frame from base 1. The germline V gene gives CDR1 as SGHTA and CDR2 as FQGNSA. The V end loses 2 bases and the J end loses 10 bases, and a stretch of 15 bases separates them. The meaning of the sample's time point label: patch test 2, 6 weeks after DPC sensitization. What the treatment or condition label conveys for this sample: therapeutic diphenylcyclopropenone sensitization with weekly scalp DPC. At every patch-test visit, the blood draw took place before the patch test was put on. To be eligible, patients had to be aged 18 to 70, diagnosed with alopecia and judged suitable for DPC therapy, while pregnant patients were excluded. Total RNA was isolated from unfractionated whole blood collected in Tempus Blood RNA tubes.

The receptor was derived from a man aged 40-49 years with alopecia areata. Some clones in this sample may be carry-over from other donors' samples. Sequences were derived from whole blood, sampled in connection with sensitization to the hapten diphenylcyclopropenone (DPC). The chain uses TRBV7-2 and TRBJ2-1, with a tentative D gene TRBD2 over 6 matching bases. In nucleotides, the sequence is TGTGCCAGCAGCTTATTGGGACTCGTCTCCGAGCAGTTCTTC. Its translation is CASSLLGLVSEQFF.